The rows below give T cell receptor beta chains drawn from one sample of a study of technical replicates of blood from a handful of donors. The method was immunoSEQ multiplex PCR; TCRdb's version includes in-frame clones alone and lacks a portion of them. This sample yields over 85,000 clones, of which roughly 95% are seen a single time; approximately 0.38% belongs to the top ten. Specimen: T cells isolated from PBMCs. The receptors shown here come from a human donor in good health. CDR3s include the opening cysteine and the closing phenylalanine or tryptophan. The order of the fields is D gene, V gene, J gene, clone size, CDR3 DNA, CDR3 protein. A D gene is named only where the DNA matches it firmly. A row's size may be missing; if present it is once, few, many or a size class.

NA	TRBV2	TRBJ2-5	NA	TGTGCCAGCAGTGACGAGGAGACCCAGTACTTC	CASSDEETQYF
NA	TRBV2	TRBJ2-1	NA	TGTGCCAGCATGGACAGATACAATGAGCAGTTCTTC	CASMDRYNEQFF
TRBD2	TRBV7-2	TRBJ2-5	NA	TGTGCCAGCAGGGGGACTAGCGGGCCATCCTGGGAGACCCAGTACTTC	CASRGTSGPSWETQYF
TRBD1	TRBV6-1	TRBJ2-7	NA	TGTGCCAGTCGACAGGGCCCCTTCTACGAGCAGTACTTC	CASRQGPFYEQYF
NA	TRBV18	TRBJ1-2	NA	TGTGCCAGCTCACCGGCCGGAGCTAACTATGGCTACACCTTC	CASSPAGANYGYTF
TRBD1	TRBV6-5	TRBJ1-1	NA	TGTGCCAGCACCCGCGGGACAGGGTCCACTGAAGCTTTCTTT	CASTRGTGSTEAFF
TRBD2	TRBV9	TRBJ2-2	NA	TGTGCCAGCAGCGTAGAAGAAGCTAGCGGGAGGCTGGGGGAGCTGTTTTTT	CASSVEEASGRLGELFF
NA	TRBV5-1	TRBJ2-7	NA	TGCGCCAGCAGCTTGGAGGCCAGGGAATACTCCTACGAGCAGTACTTC	CASSLEAREYSYEQYF
NA	TRBV9	TRBJ1-2	NA	TGTGCCAGCAGCGTATCCAGACAGCCCCATAATGGCTACACCTTC	CASSVSRQPHNGYTF
TRBD1	TRBV5-6	TRBJ2-4	NA	TGTGCCAGCAGCCCGGTAGACAGGGCAAACATTCAGTACTTC	CASSPVDRANIQYF
TRBD2	TRBV18	TRBJ2-2	NA	TGTGCCAGCTCACCACGGGTAGCGGGAGGCGCGAACACCGGGGAGCTGTTTTTT	CASSPRVAGGANTGELFF
TRBD1	TRBV6-5	TRBJ2-3	NA	TGTGCCAGCAGTTACTCGACAGGGATAGGCACAGATACGCAGTATTTT	CASSYSTGIGTDTQYF
TRBD2	TRBV10-2	TRBJ2-7	NA	TGCGCCAGCTTCTGGGCTAGCGGGAGTTCTTCGCACGAGCAGTACTTC	CASFWASGSSSHEQYF
TRBD2	TRBV15	TRBJ2-3	NA	TGTGCCACCAGCGGTGGACTAGCGGGACTAGATACGCAGTATTTT	CATSGGLAGLDTQYF
NA	TRBV6-5	TRBJ1-2	NA	TGTGCCAGCACCCCAGGGGCTGGGGGCTACACCTTC	CASTPGAGGYTF
TRBD2	TRBV6-5	TRBJ2-2	NA	TGTGCCAGCAGTTACCTTCCGGGGGGGAACACCGGGGAGCTGTTTTTT	CASSYLPGGNTGELFF
TRBD1	TRBV7-2	TRBJ1-2	NA	TGTGCCAGCAGCTTTCGGACAGGGGAAAACTATGGCTACACCTTC	CASSFRTGENYGYTF
NA	TRBV19	TRBJ2-3	NA	TGTGCCAGTAGTGGGTTTTTAGAGGGTACAGATACGCAGTATTTT	CASSGFLEGTDTQYF
NA	TRBV7-8	TRBJ1-1	few	TGTGCCAGCAGCTCCCCCCGAAGCAGGGAAGGATCTGAAGCTTTCTTT	CASSSPRSREGSEAFF
NA	TRBV29-1	TRBJ1-1	NA	TGCAGCGTTGAAGGGGGGGAGAACACTGAAGCTTTCTTT	CSVEGGENTEAFF
NA	TRBV28	TRBJ1-5	NA	TGTGCCAGCAGTTTCTCCCCTCTGATAACAGGGTCTGTATCCATTTGGTTTGATCAGCCCCAGCATTTT	CASSFSPLITGSVSIWFDQPQHF
NA	TRBV7-9	TRBJ2-7	NA	TGTGCCAGCAGCTTAGAATCGCTAGGAACCACGGGGGAGCAGTACTTC	CASSLESLGTTGEQYF
TRBD1	TRBV5-1	TRBJ2-5	once	TGCGCCAGCAGCTCGGGGGACAGGAGGATCCAAGAGACCCAGTACTTC	CASSSGDRRIQETQYF
NA	TRBV29-1	TRBJ2-7	NA	TGCAGCGTTGAATGGGTGGCGGGCCCCTACGAGCAGTACTTC	CSVEWVAGPYEQYF
NA	TRBV29-1	TRBJ1-3	NA	TGCAGCGGAACCGAAGGGGCTGGAAACACCATATATTTT	CSGTEGAGNTIYF
NA	TRBV27	TRBJ1-2	NA	TGTGCCAGCAGTTTATGGGCCGGGGATAACTATGGCTACACCTTC	CASSLWAGDNYGYTF
TRBD2	TRBV6-5	TRBJ2-2	NA	TGTGCCAGCAGTCCTAGCGGGAACACCGGGGAGCTGTTTTTT	CASSPSGNTGELFF
NA	TRBV27	TRBJ1-2	NA	TGTGCCAGCAGTTACGGAGCTAACTATGGCTACACCTTC	CASSYGANYGYTF
NA	TRBV9	TRBJ2-3	NA	TGTGCCAGCGATGAGGGGGAGGGGATAGGAGATACGCAGTATTTT	CASDEGEGIGDTQYF
TRBD2	TRBV7-6	TRBJ2-1	NA	TGTGCCAGCAGCTTATACTTAGCGGGAGATGAGCAGTTCTTC	CASSLYLAGDEQFF
NA	TRBV6-6	TRBJ2-5	NA	TGTGCCAGCAGACTTGGACTAGAGACCCAGTACTTC	CASRLGLETQYF
TRBD1	TRBV4-1	TRBJ2-5	NA	TGCGCCAGCAGCCAAGATGGGGCAGGGGGAGAGACCCAGTACTTC	CASSQDGAGGETQYF
NA	TRBV9	TRBJ2-3	NA	TGTGCCAGCAGCGTAGCAGGATACGGCACAGATACGCAGTATTTT	CASSVAGYGTDTQYF
NA	TRBV11-3	TRBJ1-1	NA	TGTGCCAGCAGCCTAGAAGGGGCCCCTAGGACTGAAGCTTTCTTT	CASSLEGAPRTEAFF
TRBD2	TRBV29-1	TRBJ2-3	NA	TGCAGCGTTGGGGACCCCGGGGGGGATACGCAGTATTTT	CSVGDPGGDTQYF
NA	TRBV7-2	TRBJ2-3	NA	TGTGCCAGCAGCTTGTCGAGTTCCCCCACAGATACGCAGTATTTT	CASSLSSSPTDTQYF
TRBD1	TRBV27	TRBJ1-2	NA	TGTGCCAGCAGTTTCAACAGGGGTGCCCCTGGGTACGGCTACACCTTC	CASSFNRGAPGYGYTF
NA	TRBV9	TRBJ1-4	once	TGTGCCAGCAGCGTAGAGGGGCGGCCCCATGAAAAACTGTTTTTT	CASSVEGRPHEKLFF
TRBD1	TRBV7-9	TRBJ1-5	NA	TGTGCCAGCAGTGACTTTAAGGGACAGGGTGGGAATCAGCCCCAGCATTTT	CASSDFKGQGGNQPQHF
NA	TRBV28	TRBJ2-5	NA	TGTGCCAGCCACAGTTTGTCACAGGGTGAGACCCAGTACTTC	CASHSLSQGETQYF